This TCR beta chain emerged from a study of blood T cell repertoires in COVID-19. Overall study context: Acute-phase and convalescent COVID-19 samples originated in the United States, Italy and Spain. PBMCs, B-cell-depleted T cells, or T cells were the source of the cDNA or gDNA that made up the material.

Methods used by the authors: Researchers report that nucleated cell counts were estimated from reference gene primer amplification. Measured with immunoSEQ multiplex PCR; TCRdb has only the in-frame clones, and not every one. The V and J calls and the clone size are those of that table, but D and trimming were determined from the DNA. The profile shows fewer than 200,000 clones, about 85% of them singletons. V was cut by 4 bases and J by 7 bases, with 11 bases left in between. There are 13 residues in the CDR3. Germline lookup yields CDR1 SGHNT and CDR2 YYREEE (reference sequence). This sequence was found in a man aged 60 to 69 who had recovered from COVID-19. The chain joins TRBV5-4 to TRBJ1-4, with D unresolved. Sequencing used peripheral blood. In nucleotides, the CDR3 is TGTGCCAGCAGCCTCCCGGGGAGTGAAAAACTGTTTTTT. This encodes CASSLPGSEKLFF.